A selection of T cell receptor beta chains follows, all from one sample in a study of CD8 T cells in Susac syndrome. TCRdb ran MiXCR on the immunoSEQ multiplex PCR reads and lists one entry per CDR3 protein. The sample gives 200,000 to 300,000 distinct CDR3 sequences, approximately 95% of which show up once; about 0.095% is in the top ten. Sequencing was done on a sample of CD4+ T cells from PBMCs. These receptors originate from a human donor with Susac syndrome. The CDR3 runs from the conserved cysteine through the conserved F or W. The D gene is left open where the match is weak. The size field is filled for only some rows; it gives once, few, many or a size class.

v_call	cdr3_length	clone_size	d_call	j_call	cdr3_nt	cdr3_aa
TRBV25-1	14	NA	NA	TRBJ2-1	TGTGCCAGCACTGTGGCAGAACGGAACAATGAGCAGTTCTTC	CASTVAERNNEQFF
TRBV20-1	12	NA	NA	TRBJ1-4	TGCAGTGCTAGAGTCGACAGTGAAAAACTGTTTTTT	CSARVDSEKLFF
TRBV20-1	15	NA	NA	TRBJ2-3	TGCAGTGCTAGAGATGCGGGACCGAGCACAGATACGCAGTATTTT	CSARDAGPSTDTQYF
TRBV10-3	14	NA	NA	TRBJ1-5	TGTGCCATCAGTGAGTATCGGGACAATCAGCCCCAGCATTTT	CAISEYRDNQPQHF
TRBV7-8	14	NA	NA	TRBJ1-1	TGTGCCAGCAGCTTAGACGGGCAGTACACTGAAGCTTTCTTT	CASSLDGQYTEAFF
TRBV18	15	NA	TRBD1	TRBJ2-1	TGTGCCAGCTCACTGGGACAGACCCTCGGGAATGAGCAGTTCTTC	CASSLGQTLGNEQFF
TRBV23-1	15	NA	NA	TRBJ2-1	TGCGCCAGCAGACCACAGCCGAGGGTCTACAATGAGCAGTTCTTC	CASRPQPRVYNEQFF
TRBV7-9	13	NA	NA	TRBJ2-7	TGTGCCAGCAGCTCCAGGGTAAGGGGCGAGCAGTACTTC	CASSSRVRGEQYF
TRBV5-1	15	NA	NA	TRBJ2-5	TGCGCCAGCAGCGATGACCGGGACCCACAAGAGACCCAGTACTTC	CASSDDRDPQETQYF
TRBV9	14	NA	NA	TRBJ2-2	TGTGCCAGCAGCGTAGAGGTGGCAACCGGGGAGCTGTTTTTT	CASSVEVATGELFF
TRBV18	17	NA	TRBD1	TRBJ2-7	TGTGCCAGCTCACCACCCTCGACAGGGGGATTCGCCTACGAGCAGTACTTC	CASSPPSTGGFAYEQYF
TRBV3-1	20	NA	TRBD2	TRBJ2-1	TGTGCCAGCAGCCAAGAGGGGACTAGCGGGAGGCCCCAGGGGTACAATGAGCAGTTCTTC	CASSQEGTSGRPQGYNEQFF
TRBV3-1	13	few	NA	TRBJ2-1	TGTGCCAGCAGCCAAGTCCTAGGGGGTGAGCAGTTCTTC	CASSQVLGGEQFF
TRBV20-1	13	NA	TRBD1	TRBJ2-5	TGCAGTGCTATGTATAGGGGGCGTGAGACCCAGTACTTC	CSAMYRGRETQYF
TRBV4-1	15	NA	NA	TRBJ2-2	TGCGCCAGCAGCCAAGAACCTGTTGGAGCCGGGGAGCTGTTTTTT	CASSQEPVGAGELFF
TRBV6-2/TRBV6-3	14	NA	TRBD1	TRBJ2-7	TGTGCCAGCGAGTGGGACAGGGAAGGATACGAGCAGTACTTC	CASEWDREGYEQYF
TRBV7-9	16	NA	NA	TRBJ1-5	TGTGCCAGCAGCTTAGCGGGAGGTTCGAACAATCAGCCCCAGCATTTT	CASSLAGGSNNQPQHF
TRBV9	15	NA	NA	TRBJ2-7	TGTGCCAGCAGCCCTAGACTAGGACAGACGGACGAGCAGTACTTC	CASSPRLGQTDEQYF